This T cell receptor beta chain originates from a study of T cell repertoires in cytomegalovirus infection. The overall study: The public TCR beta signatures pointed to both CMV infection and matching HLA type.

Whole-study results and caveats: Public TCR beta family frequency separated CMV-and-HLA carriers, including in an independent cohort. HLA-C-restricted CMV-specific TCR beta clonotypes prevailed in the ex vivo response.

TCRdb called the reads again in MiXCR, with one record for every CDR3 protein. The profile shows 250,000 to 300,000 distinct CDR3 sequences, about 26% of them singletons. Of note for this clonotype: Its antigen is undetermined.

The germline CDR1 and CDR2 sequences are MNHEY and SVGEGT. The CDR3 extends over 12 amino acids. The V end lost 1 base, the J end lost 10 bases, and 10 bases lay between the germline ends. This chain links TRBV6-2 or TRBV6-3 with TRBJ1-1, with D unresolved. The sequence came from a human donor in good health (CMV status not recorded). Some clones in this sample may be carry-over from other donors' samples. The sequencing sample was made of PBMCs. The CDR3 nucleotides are TGTGCCAGCAGTTACTGGCCTGCCGCAGCTTTCTTT. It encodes CASSYWPAAAFF.